This record covers a single TCR beta chain. Its antigen is unidentified. These data belong to a study of Graves' ophthalmopathy and Graves' hyperthyroidism. Study as a whole: A follow-up of 18 months without ophthalmopathy meant that hyperthyroidism was stable. Study outcomes and limitations: At 70.59% sensitivity and approximately 72% specificity, the model predicted progression of the ophthalmopathy.

Hyperthyroidism in these 18- to 65-year-old patients was newly diagnosed, lasting under 2 months. As diagnostic evidence, clinical symptoms, serum thyroxine, TRAb, thyroid ultrasound and orbital computed tomography were relied upon. Amplification from RNA transcripts yielded the TCR beta CDR3 regions. Scientists carried out first-round RT-PCR using HTBI primers and then a second-round multiplex PCR. A single record per CDR3 protein comes from TCRdb applying MiXCR to the multiplex PCR reads. The data contain around 1.1 million distinct CDR3 sequences, roughly 35% of them singletons. The sequence derives from an adult man with Graves' hyperthyroidism. Input material: peripheral blood or thyroid tissue (not recorded which).

CDR3 nucleotide sequence: TGTGCCAGCACCCCAGACACGGGGGCGACTGAAGCTTTCTTT. Its protein product is CASTPDTGATEAFF. V and J are TRBV9 and TRBJ1-1; D might be TRBD1 (6 bases). Germline CDR1 is SGDLS and CDR2 is YYNGEE. The CDR3 spans 14 residues. V gave up 6 bases and J gave up 5 bases, with 17 bases separating them.